This TCR beta chain was captured by sequencing in a study of blood T cell repertoires in COVID-19. Across the whole study: Both acute and convalescent COVID-19 samples were obtained from the United States, Italy and Spain.

Trimming took 1 base from V and 12 from J, leaving 7 bases between them. The CDR3 covers 12 residues. From germline, CDR1 is MGHRA and CDR2 YSYEKL. Per the authors' pipeline: Amplification with reference gene primers provided the estimates of nucleated cell counts. Assay used: immunoSEQ multiplex PCR; TCRdb lists only in-frame clones, some missing. D and trimming come from the DNA, and the V and J calls and clone size come from that table. Among fewer than 35,000 clones, about 90% were seen once, and the ten largest hold less than 2%. The chain joins TRBV4-1 to TRBJ1-6; D gene uncertain. This TCR was recovered from a man in his forties or fifties with active or convalescent COVID-19. Sequencing was done on a sample of peripheral blood. CDR3 residues: CASSQGARPLHF. The CDR3 DNA follows: TGCGCCAGCAGCCAAGGCGCTCGACCCCTCCACTTT.